The 31 T cell receptor beta chains below all came from one sample that was sequenced in a study of cytomegalovirus exposure and HLA in healthy donors. Primers included in the PCR were 60 Vbeta and 13 Jbeta primers. Using immunoSEQ multiplex PCR, the repertoire was profiled, and TCRdb retains in-frame clones only, with some absent. This table has 130,000 or so clones, around four fifths appearing once. Input material: PBMCs. All receptors derive from a man aged 40-49 years in good health and CMV-seronegative.

In DNA form, the CDR3 reads TGCGCCAGCAGCCCCCAAGGGGGCGCAGATACGCAGTATTTT. Amino acids: CASSPQGGADTQYF. The J gene is TRBJ2-3, the V gene TRBV5-1; TRBD1 matches at 7 bases. Trimming took 4 bases from V and 4 from J; bases not matched to a gene: 6. Germline loops: CDR1 SGHRS, CDR2 YFSETQ. CDR3 length equals 14 residues.

The genes are TRBV19 and TRBJ2-1, with TRBD1 as a possible D gene (5 bases). This CDR3 has 15 residues. Trimming stripped 7 bases from V and 5 bases from J, with 18 bases between. CDR1 is LNHDA, CDR2 SQIVND, per germline (reference sequence). This CDR3 is CASKGRAGLDNEQFF. In DNA form, the CDR3 reads TGTGCCAGTAAAGGTAGGGCAGGGCTCGACAATGAGCAGTTCTTC.

The CDR3 DNA is TGCAGCGTGACAGAGATGAGAGATACGCAGTATTTT. Encoded protein: CSVTEMRDTQYF. The chain employs TRBV29-1 and TRBJ2-3; possibly TRBD1 for D (5 bases). Germline CDR1 and CDR2: SQVTM and ANQGSEA. Trimming cost V 6 bases and J 5 bases, with 12 bases left between them. The CDR3 covers 12 residues.

J is TRBJ2-2 and V is TRBV28, with a tentative D call TRBD1 (6 bases). CDR1 is MDHEN and CDR2 is SYDVKM in the germline V gene. This CDR3 has 14 amino acids. Trimming shortened V by 6 bases and J by 1 base, and 9 bases separated the two germline ends. CDR3 region: CASRQGRNTGELFF. The CDR3 coding sequence is TGTGCCAGCAGACAGGGTAGGAACACCGGGGAGCTGTTTTTT.

Comment on this clone: Different DNA sequences within this sample yield the same CDR3. The V and J genes are TRBV5-1 and TRBJ2-7, with 7 bases identical to TRBD1. The CDR3 has 14 residues. CDR1 SGHRS and CDR2 YFSETQ come from the germline V gene. J gave up 2 bases and V 0 bases, and 2 bases lay outside the gene matches. The CDR3 coding sequence is TGCGCCAGCAGCTTGGCACAGGGGCCCTACGAGCAGTACTTC. This encodes CASSLAQGPYEQYF.

The chain recombines TRBV14 with TRBJ2-2; D remains ambiguous. The germline V gene encodes CDR1 SGHDN and CDR2 FVKESK. Deletions cut 2 bases from V and 7 bases from J, with 17 bases between. This CDR3 has 16 amino acids. The CDR3, as DNA: TGTGCCAGCAGCCAAAGTAGGCCAGCCACGGGCGGGGAGCTGTTTTTT. Translated: CASSQSRPATGGELFF.

This sequence joins TRBV6-5 and TRBJ1-5; D call uncertain. The germline V gene has CDR1 MNHEY and CDR2 SVGAGI. This CDR3 is 13 amino acids long. Trimming took off 5 bases at V and 4 bases at J, with 9 bases between the two ends. The CDR3 DNA reads TGTGCCAGCAGTGAGGATCCTAATCAGCCCCAGCATTTT. It is translated as CASSEDPNQPQHF.

The rearrangement joins TRBV5-8 to TRBJ1-4; maybe TRBD1 (6 bases). Germline CDR1 is SGHTS and CDR2 is YDEGEE. The CDR3 length is 15 residues. V was shortened by 5 bases and J by 0 bases, with 11 bases between the two germline ends. This CDR3 is CASREDSATNEKLFF. Here the CDR3 DNA reads TGTGCCAGCAGGGAGGACAGTGCAACTAATGAAAAACTGTTTTTT.

This chain uses TRBV9 with TRBJ2-7; D possibly corresponds to TRBD1 (5 bases). This CDR3 contains 13 residues. Germline CDR1 and CDR2: SGDLS and YYNGEE. Trimming left V 4 bases short and J 0 bases short, with 8 bases between. The CDR3 loop is CASSQDTSYEQYF. For the CDR3, the DNA is TGTGCCAGCAGCCAGGACACCTCCTACGAGCAGTACTTC.

The rearrangement links TRBV6-1 to TRBJ1-5, with D possibly matching TRBD1 (5 bases). Germline V lookup: CDR1 MNHNS, CDR2 SASEGT. V was clipped by 2 bases and J by 7 bases, with 9 bases between them. This CDR3 has 13 amino acids. The CDR3 sequence: CASSEFWGQPQHF. The DNA for the CDR3 is TGTGCCAGCAGTGAATTTTGGGGCCAGCCCCAGCATTTT.

This clone was observed once. V gene TRBV5-1 combines with J gene TRBJ1-6; TRBD1 aligns across 7 bases. Per germline, CDR1 SGHRS and CDR2 YFSETQ. The V and J ends lost 4 bases and 9 bases, in that order; junction bases with no gene match: 10. The CDR3 has 15 residues. CDR3 residues: CASSAPEGQFSPLHF. The CDR3 coding sequence is TGCGCCAGCAGCGCCCCCGAGGGACAGTTTTCACCCCTCCACTTT.

The J gene is TRBJ2-1, the V gene TRBV29-1; D is unresolved. This CDR3 spans 18 amino acids. Germline CDR1 SQVTM, CDR2 ANQGSEA. V was trimmed by 0 bases and J by 2 bases, leaving 20 bases between them. CDR3 coding DNA: TGCAGCGTTGAAGATCTTCCGATCCACGGTATGGCCTACAATGAGCAGTTCTTC. This encodes CSVEDLPIHGMAYNEQFF.

The chain has TRBV20-1 and TRBJ1-1; no clear D gene. The CDR3 is 11 amino acids. Germline CDR1 reads DFQATT; CDR2 reads SNEGSKA (reference sequence). The V end lost 3 bases, the J end lost 1 base, and 3 bases lay between the germline ends. CDR3 amino acids: CSASQNTEAFF. The CDR3 bases are TGCAGTGCTAGTCAGAACACTGAAGCTTTCTTT.

This clone was counted a few times. The rearrangement uses TRBV4-2 and TRBJ1-5; a possible D gene is TRBD1 (6 bases). Trimming took 2 bases from V and 4 from J, leaving 9 bases between them. Germline lookup yields CDR1 LGHNA and CDR2 YNFKEQ. The CDR3 loop spans 14 amino acids. This chain's CDR3 is CASSQWTVNQPQHF. As DNA, the CDR3 is TGTGCCAGCAGCCAATGGACAGTTAATCAGCCCCAGCATTTT.

The chain combines TRBV29-1 with TRBJ2-1; D call uncertain. This CDR3 spans 14 amino acids. Trimming left V 3 bases short and J 8 bases short, with 17 bases between. The germline V gene encodes CDR1 SQVTM and CDR2 ANQGSEA. CDR3 loop: CSVDGLGIFDEQFF. CDR3 nucleotide sequence: TGCAGCGTTGATGGGCTCGGTATTTTCGATGAGCAGTTCTTC.

The chain uses TRBV15 and TRBJ1-1; D might be TRBD1 (6 bases). Trimming took 0 bases from V and 0 from J, leaving 8 bases between them. Per germline, CDR1 LNHNV and CDR2 YYDKDF (reference sequence). The CDR3 extends over 15 amino acids. The CDR3 here is CATSRDHRVNTEAFF. The CDR3 nucleotides are TGTGCCACCAGCAGAGATCACAGGGTGAACACTGAAGCTTTCTTT.

V usage is TRBV19 and J usage is TRBJ2-5, with 13 bases fitting TRBD2. The CDR3 extends over 16 amino acids. CDR1 LNHDA and CDR2 SQIVND come from the germline V gene (reference sequence). Trimming took 4 bases from V and 2 from J; bases not matched to a gene: 4. The CDR3 DNA sequence: TGTGCCAGTAGTACGGGACTAGCGGGGAGTCAAGAGACCCAGTACTTC. Its translation: CASSTGLAGSQETQYF.

V usage is TRBV6-4 and J usage is TRBJ2-3; perhaps TRBD1 as D (6 bases). The V end lost 2 bases, the J end lost 2 bases, and 11 bases lay between the germline ends. The germline V gene encodes CDR1 MRHNA and CDR2 SNTAGT. The length of the CDR3 is 15 residues. This chain's CDR3 is CASSDEWDTTDTQYF. The CDR3 DNA is TGTGCCAGCAGTGACGAATGGGACACCACAGATACGCAGTATTTT.

The CDR3 DNA reads as TGTGCCACCAGCCTCCCTCCCGGCGGAAACAATGAGCAGTTCTTC. It yields the protein CATSLPPGGNNEQFF. V and J are TRBV15 and TRBJ2-1; unclear D gene. The germline V gene has CDR1 LNHNV and CDR2 YYDKDF (reference sequence). The CDR3 consists of 15 residues. V shed 5 bases and J shed 5 bases, with 16 bases lying between them.

This chain joins TRBV7-2 and TRBJ1-5; 9 nucleotides agree with TRBD1. The V gene's germline CDR1 is SGHTA and CDR2 FQGNSA. The CDR3 runs to 13 residues. The trim removed 4 bases at V and 5 bases at J, leaving 0 bases unmatched. CDR3 nucleotide sequence: TGTGCCAGCAGCTGGACAGGGGATCAGCCCCAGCATTTT. It encodes CASSWTGDQPQHF.

J is TRBJ2-1 and V is TRBV28; D might be TRBD1 (6 bases). This CDR3 has 15 amino acids. Trimming shortened V by 6 bases and J by 1 base, and 13 bases separated the two germline ends. Per the germline V gene, CDR1 is MDHEN and CDR2 is SYDVKM. This CDR3 is CASRRMTGSYNEQFF. CDR3 bases: TGTGCCAGCAGGCGTATGACAGGATCCTACAATGAGCAGTTCTTC.

This chain uses TRBV19 with TRBJ2-2; 7 bases fit TRBD2. Germline CDR1 LNHDA, CDR2 SQIVND (reference sequence). The V segment lost 5 bases and the J segment 5 bases; nucleotides outside the gene matches: 14. The CDR3 sequence is 17 residues long. The CDR3 spells CASSPRRAGVGTGELFF. CDR3 DNA: TGTGCCAGTAGTCCCCGACGGGCGGGAGTGGGTACCGGGGAGCTGTTTTTT.

The V call is TRBV28, the J call TRBJ2-5; D remains unclear. The germline CDR1 and CDR2 sequences are MDHEN and SYDVKM. This CDR3 is built from 12 residues. Trimming shortened V by 5 bases and J by 5 bases, and 9 bases separated the two germline ends. CDR3 nucleotide sequence: TGTGCCAGCAGTCCCCAATTGGAGACCCAGTACTTC. It yields the protein CASSPQLETQYF.

The J gene is TRBJ2-5, the V gene TRBV9; the D gene is possibly TRBD2 (6 bases). V was pared by 6 bases and J by 5 bases, with 17 bases between. The CDR3 sequence is 14 residues long. CDR1 is SGDLS and CDR2 is YYNGEE in the germline V gene. CDR3 DNA sequence: TGTGCCAGCACCAGGGACGATGGGAGGGAGACCCAGTACTTC. Translating it yields CASTRDDGRETQYF.

V is TRBV19 and J is TRBJ2-6; TRBD1 is a possible D gene (6 bases). The germline V gene has CDR1 LNHDA and CDR2 SQIVND (reference sequence). V was shortened by 6 bases and J by 0 bases, with 21 bases between the two germline ends. CDR3 size: 19 residues. CDR3 residues: CASSHVRDTGNSGANVLTF. In DNA, the CDR3 is TGTGCCAGTAGCCATGTCCGGGACACCGGCAACTCTGGGGCCAACGTCCTGACTTTC.

The chain employs TRBV9 and TRBJ1-5, with D possibly being TRBD1 (6 bases). V was clipped by 1 base and J by 3 bases, with 11 bases between them. Germline V gives CDR1 SGDLS, CDR2 YYNGEE. The CDR3 is 15 amino acids. The CDR3 spells CASSVNGQLNQPQHF. The CDR3 DNA reads TGTGCCAGCAGCGTAAATGGACAGCTCAATCAGCCCCAGCATTTT.

This clone was seen a single time. The chain is built from TRBV19 and TRBJ1-1, with TRBD1 as a possible D gene (6 bases). CDR3 size: 15 residues. Germline-derived CDR1 and CDR2 are LNHDA and SQIVND (reference sequence). Between the trimmed V and J ends, which lost 6 bases and 2 bases, there was a span of 16 bases. The CDR3 DNA sequence: TGTGCCAGTAGCAACCTGGGGGCAGTCAACACTGAAGCTTTCTTT. Translation: CASSNLGAVNTEAFF.

CDR3 DNA sequence: TGCGCCAGCAGCCAAGATTTGCGTTCCACAGATACGCAGTATTTT. Protein: CASSQDLRSTDTQYF. The chain has TRBV4-1 and TRBJ2-3; D gene uncertain. V dropped 0 bases and J dropped 2 bases, with 9 bases sitting between them. Germline CDR1 and CDR2: MGHRA and YSYEKL. This CDR3 is 15 amino acids long.

The chain carries TRBV6-1 and TRBJ2-1, with TRBD1 matching over 8 bases. The V gene's germline CDR1 is MNHNS and CDR2 SASEGT. V was pared by 4 bases and J by 3 bases, with 2 bases of the junction left unmatched. The CDR3 is 14 amino acids. DNA of the CDR3: TGTGCCAGCAGTGGGGGGACAGGCTACAATGAGCAGTTCTTC. The encoded protein is CASSGGTGYNEQFF.

The chain links TRBV10-3 to TRBJ2-5; D unclear. The better agreement between TRBJ2-7 and the DNA end casts doubt on the J call. This CDR3 has 13 amino acids. CDR1 is ENHRY, CDR2 SYGVKD, per germline. The CDR3: CAISESLTYEQYF. The CDR3 region has the DNA TGTGCCATCAGTGAGTCACTTACCTACGAGCAGTACTTC.

This chain links TRBV18 with TRBJ2-7; 8 bases agree with TRBD1. V was clipped by 4 bases and J by 2 bases; unmatched bases: 1. The CDR3 has 13 amino acids. The germline gives CDR1 KGHSH, CDR2 LQKENI. Here the CDR3 reads CASSQGQAYEQYF. CDR3 sequence (DNA): TGTGCCAGCTCACAGGGACAGGCCTACGAGCAGTACTTC.